Shown below are 2 T cell receptor beta chains from a single sample sequenced in a study of Ad26.COV2.S vaccination and SARS-CoV-2 variants. Treatment denoted: some 20 received Ad26.COV2.S at low or high dose, single or two shots; 5 received placebo; per-sample allocation not given. Sampling was performed 63 days after the first vaccine or placebo injection. Sequenced by immunoSEQ multiplex PCR; TCRdb stores in-frame clones only, minus some. This table holds roughly 500,000 clones, roughly 89% found once. The sequencing here drew on peripheral blood, taken in a trial of Ad26.COV2.S vaccine versus placebo. These receptors were taken from a person between 18 and 65 years old who received the Ad26.COV2.S COVID-19 vaccine or a placebo.

The genes are TRBV12-3 or TRBV12-4 and TRBJ2-2; D not resolved. The V end was cut by 2 bases, the J end by 3 bases, with 4 bases between. The CDR3 length is 13 residues. The CDR3 DNA reads as TGTGCCAGCAGTTTACGGGACACCGGGGAGCTGTTTTTT. This gives the protein CASSLRDTGELFF.

The chain joins TRBV4-1 to TRBJ1-1, with D possibly matching TRBD1 (6 bases). The CDR3 totals 16 residues. V was pared by 6 bases and J by 2 bases, with 19 bases between. CDR1 is MGHRA, CDR2 YSYEKL, per germline. The CDR3 is CASSFAEGGGNTEAFF. CDR3 nucleotides: TGCGCCAGCAGTTTCGCGGAGGGGGGAGGAAACACTGAAGCTTTCTTT.